This T cell receptor (beta chain) was recovered during a study of glioma-infiltrating T cells after dendritic cell vaccination. V was pared by 0 bases and J by 2 bases, with 7 bases between. The CDR3 runs 14 residues. CDR1 is KGHSH, CDR2 LQKENI, per germline. Turning to this clone: Its antigen is currently unknown.

Study observations and caveats: Estimated pretreatment TIL content predicted outcome after dendritic cell vaccination. Survival was not directly related to TCR clonality in these patients.

The data were produced by immunoSEQ multiplex PCR, yet TCRdb's version contains in-frame clones alone and is incomplete. Here the sample spans some 58,000 clones, around 85% being singletons. The time point is: after dendritic cell vaccination, including at tumor progression/relapse. Only patients with spare fresh-frozen tumor and over two years of follow-up were included. The chain has TRBV18 and TRBJ1-2; tentatively, D is TRBD1 (5 bases). The source is a human donor with glioblastoma. Specimen: blood, collected after dendritic cell vaccination. This CDR3 reads CASSPPNRNYGYTF. CDR3 nucleotide sequence: TGTGCCAGCTCACCACCGAACAGGAACTATGGCTACACCTTC.